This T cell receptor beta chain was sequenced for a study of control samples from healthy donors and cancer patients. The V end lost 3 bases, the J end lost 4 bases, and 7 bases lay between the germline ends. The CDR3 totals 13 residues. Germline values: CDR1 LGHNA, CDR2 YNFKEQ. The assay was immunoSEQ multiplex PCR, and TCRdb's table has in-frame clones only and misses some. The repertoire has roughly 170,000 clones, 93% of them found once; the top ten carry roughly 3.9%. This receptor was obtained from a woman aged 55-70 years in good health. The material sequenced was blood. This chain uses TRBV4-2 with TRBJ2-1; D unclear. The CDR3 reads CASSQAQYNEQFF. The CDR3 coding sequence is TGTGCCAGCAGCCAGGCACAATACAATGAGCAGTTCTTC.